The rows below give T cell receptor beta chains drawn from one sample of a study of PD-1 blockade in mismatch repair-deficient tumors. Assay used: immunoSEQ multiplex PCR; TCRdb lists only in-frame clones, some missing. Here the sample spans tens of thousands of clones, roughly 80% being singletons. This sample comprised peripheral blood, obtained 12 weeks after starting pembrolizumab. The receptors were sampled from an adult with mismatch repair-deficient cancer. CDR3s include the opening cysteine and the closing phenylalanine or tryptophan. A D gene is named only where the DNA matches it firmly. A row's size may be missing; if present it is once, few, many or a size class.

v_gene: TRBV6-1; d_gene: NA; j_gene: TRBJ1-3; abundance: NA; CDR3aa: CASSDLTVSGNTIYF; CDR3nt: TGTGCCAGCAGTGATCTCACAGTCTCTGGAAACACCATATATTTT
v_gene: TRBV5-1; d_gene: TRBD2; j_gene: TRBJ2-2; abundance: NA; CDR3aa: CASSFEGLDGTGELFF; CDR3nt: TGCGCCAGCAGCTTCGAAGGACTAGACGGCACCGGGGAGCTGTTTTTT
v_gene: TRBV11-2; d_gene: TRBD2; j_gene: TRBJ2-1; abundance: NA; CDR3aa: CASSSSGTSGEQFF; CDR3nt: TGTGCCAGCAGCTCATCCGGGACTAGCGGTGAGCAGTTCTTC
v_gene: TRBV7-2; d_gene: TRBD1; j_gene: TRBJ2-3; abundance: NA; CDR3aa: CASSRGTGNLAQYF; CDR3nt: TGTGCCAGCAGCAGAGGGACAGGGAATTTAGCGCAGTATTTT
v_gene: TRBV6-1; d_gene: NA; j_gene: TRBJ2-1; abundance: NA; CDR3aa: CASSELILGQEQFF; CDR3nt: TGTGCCAGCAGTGAATTGATCTTAGGGCAAGAGCAGTTCTTC
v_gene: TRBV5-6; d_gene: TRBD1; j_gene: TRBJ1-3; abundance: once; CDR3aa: CASKGGQESGNTIYF; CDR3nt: TGTGCCAGCAAGGGGGGACAGGAGAGTGGAAACACCATATATTTT
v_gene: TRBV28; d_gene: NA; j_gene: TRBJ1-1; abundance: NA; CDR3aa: CASSLRDTEAFF; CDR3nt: TGTGCCAGCAGTCTCCGGGACACTGAAGCTTTCTTT
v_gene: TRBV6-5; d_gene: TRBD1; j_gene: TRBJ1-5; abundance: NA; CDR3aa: CASSYSGTGLGQPQHF; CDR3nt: TGTGCCAGCAGTTACTCCGGGACAGGGTTAGGTCAGCCCCAGCATTTT
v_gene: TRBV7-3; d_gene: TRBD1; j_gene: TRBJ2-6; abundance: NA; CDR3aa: CASSSGGAGANVLTF; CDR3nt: TGTGCCAGCAGCTCAGGGGGCGCTGGGGCCAACGTCCTGACTTTC
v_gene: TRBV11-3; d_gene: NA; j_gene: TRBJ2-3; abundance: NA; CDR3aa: CASSFSGFSTDTQYF; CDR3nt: TGTGCCAGCAGCTTTAGCGGTTTTAGCACAGATACGCAGTATTTT
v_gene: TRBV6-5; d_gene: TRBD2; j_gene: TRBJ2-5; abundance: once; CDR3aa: CASSYDRLAGTKTQYF; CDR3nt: TGTGCCAGCAGTTACGATAGGCTAGCGGGAACAAAGACCCAGTACTTC
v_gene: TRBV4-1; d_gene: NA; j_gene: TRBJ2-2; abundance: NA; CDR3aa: CASSQGGHPNTGELFF; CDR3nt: TGCGCCAGCAGCCAAGGGGGACACCCGAACACCGGGGAGCTGTTTTTT
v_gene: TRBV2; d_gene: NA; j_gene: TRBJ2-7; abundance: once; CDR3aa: CASEDYEQYF; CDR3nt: TGTGCCAGCGAGGACTACGAGCAGTACTTC